What follows are 23 T cell receptor beta chains derived from one specimen sequenced in a study of shared clonotypes between healthy human individuals. Terminally differentiated effector memory CD45RA+ cells were excluded from the naive CD8 cells, which were CD45RO-negative and positively selected for CCR7. Assay: immunoSEQ multiplex PCR; the TCRdb copy retains only in-frame clones and omits some. Of about 2.1 million clones in the sample, roughly 93% are singletons; the top ten hold about 1.6%. The sample was naive CD8+ T cells from PBMCs. These receptors were obtained from a young man in good health. Some clones in this sample may be carry-over from other donors' samples.

This chain connects TRBV28 to TRBJ2-7, with a weak D call TRBD2 (5 bases). The CDR3 is made up of 12 amino acids. V lost 7 bases, J lost 3 bases, and 10 bases lay in between. Germline CDR1 reads MDHEN; CDR2 reads SYDVKM. The CDR3 coding sequence is TGTGCCAGCACCCGGGGAAGCTACGAGCAGTACTTC. Amino acid sequence: CASTRGSYEQYF.

The gene calls are TRBV5-1 and TRBJ2-7; no definite D call. The CDR3 is made up of 14 amino acids. Germline CDR1 is SGHRS and CDR2 is YFSETQ. Trimming took 3 bases from V and 4 from J, leaving 14 bases between them. Here the CDR3 reads CASSSGRNDYEQYF. For the CDR3, the DNA is TGCGCCAGCAGCTCGGGCAGGAACGATTACGAGCAGTACTTC. Full variable domain (outside the CDR3, taken from reference TRBV5-1 and TRBJ2-7): KAGVTQTPRYLIKTRGQQVTLSCSPISGHRSVSWYQQTPGQGLQFLFEYFSETQRNKGNFPGRFSGRQFSNSRSEMNVSTLELGDSALYLCASSSGRNDYEQYFGPGTRLTVT.

The chain is built from TRBV7-3 and TRBJ2-2, with 11 bases aligning to TRBD1. The CDR3 loop spans 18 amino acids. Unmatched junction bases numbered 8, after V lost 3 bases and J lost 2 bases. Germline CDR1 reads SGHTA; CDR2 reads FQGTGA. The CDR3 region is CASSLDRGHRENTGELFF. The CDR3 coding sequence is TGTGCCAGCAGCTTGGACAGGGGGCACCGTGAAAACACCGGGGAGCTGTTTTTT.

The V call is TRBV5-4, the J call TRBJ2-5; D possibly corresponds to TRBD2 (6 bases). Trimming cost V 2 bases and J 1 base, with 12 bases left between them. The CDR3 loop spans 15 amino acids. The germline V gene has CDR1 SGHNT and CDR2 YYREEE (reference sequence). Here the CDR3 DNA reads TGTGCCAGCAGCTTTGTGGGGGGTACCCAAGAGACCCAGTACTTC. As protein: CASSFVGGTQETQYF.

The V gene is TRBV28, the J gene TRBJ1-1, with a possible D match to TRBD1 (5 bases). The V end was cut by 2 bases, the J end by 3 bases, with 10 bases between. Germline-derived CDR1 and CDR2 are MDHEN and SYDVKM. This CDR3 region has 14 residues. The CDR3 DNA follows: TGTGCCAGCAGTTTAAGGGGAGGTGACACTGAAGCTTTCTTT. Residues: CASSLRGGDTEAFF.

This chain uses TRBV29-1 with TRBJ1-2; unclear D gene. The CDR3 is 14 amino acids. CDR1 SQVTM and CDR2 ANQGSEA come from the germline V gene. The V and J ends lost 6 bases and 3 bases respectively, with 17 bases between them. The CDR3 here is CSVLNSGPDYGYTF. CDR3 bases: TGCAGCGTCCTAAATTCCGGCCCTGACTATGGCTACACCTTC.

The chain's CDR3 is CAIRPEGREFIHEQFF. The CDR3, as DNA: TGTGCCATCAGGCCGGAAGGGCGGGAGTTCATACATGAGCAGTTCTTC. The V call is TRBV10-3, the J call TRBJ2-1, with 7 bases matching TRBD2. Germline lookup yields CDR1 ENHRY and CDR2 SYGVKD. This CDR3 has 16 amino acids. The V segment lost 6 bases and the J segment 8 bases; nucleotides outside the gene matches: 16.

The chain has TRBV15 and TRBJ1-2; D uncertain. CDR1 is LNHNV, CDR2 YYDKDF, per germline (reference sequence). Trimming removed 2 bases at V and 3 bases at J, with 19 bases between. This CDR3 comprises 17 residues. The CDR3 loop reads CATSRSPVEGGDYGYTF. CDR3 DNA: TGTGCCACCAGCAGATCCCCCGTTGAGGGAGGAGACTATGGCTACACCTTC.

This CDR3 reads CASSIIGNQPQHF. As DNA, the CDR3 is TGTGCCAGTAGTATAATCGGGAATCAGCCCCAGCATTTT. V is TRBV19 and J is TRBJ1-5; D gene uncertain. This CDR3 region has 13 residues. Between the trimmed V and J ends, which lost 2 bases and 4 bases, there was a span of 6 bases. Per germline, CDR1 LNHDA and CDR2 SQIVND (reference sequence). The whole variable domain, remainder taken from reference TRBV19 and TRBJ1-5, is DGGITQSPKYLFRKEGQNVTLSCEQNLNHDAMYWYRQDPGQGLRLIYYSQIVNDFQKGDIAEGYSVSREKKESFPLTVTSAQKNPTAFYLCASSIIGNQPQHFGDGTRLSIL.

The chain is built from TRBV11-2 and TRBJ2-3, with TRBD1 matching over 7 bases. The CDR3 length is 17 residues. Germline loops: CDR1 SGHAT, CDR2 FQNNGV. V was clipped by 4 bases and J by 2 bases; unmatched bases: 12. DNA of the CDR3: TGTGCCAGCAGCTACTTACAGGGGAAACGGACCACAGATACGCAGTATTTT. Translating it yields CASSYLQGKRTTDTQYF.

The gene calls are TRBV7-9 and TRBJ2-5; 7 nucleotides align to TRBD1. Trimming took 2 bases from V and 4 from J; bases not matched to a gene: 4. The CDR3 consists of 14 residues. In germline, CDR1 is SEHNR, CDR2 FQNEAQ (reference sequence). CDR3 region: CASSLRQGGETQYF. DNA for the CDR3: TGTGCCAGCAGCTTACGACAGGGTGGAGAGACCCAGTACTTC.

The rearrangement links TRBV5-6 to TRBJ2-1; D perhaps matches TRBD1 (6 bases). Looked up from germline, CDR1 is SGHDT and CDR2 is YYEEEE. With 4 bases removed from V and 6 bases from J, the gap between germline ends came to 17 bases. The CDR3 is 15 amino acids. The CDR3 here is CASSHGQTDFNEQFF. In nucleotides, the CDR3 is TGTGCCAGCAGCCACGGACAGACGGACTTCAATGAGCAGTTCTTC.

This clone was seen only once. This rearrangement joins TRBV11-2 to TRBJ2-1; 8 bases agree with TRBD2. This CDR3 has 16 amino acids. Germline lookup yields CDR1 SGHAT and CDR2 FQNNGV. The J segment lost 8 bases and the V segment lost 5 bases, leaving 14 bases of the junction unmatched. The CDR3 here is CASSPRGAGGLDEQFF. The CDR3 nucleotides are TGTGCCAGCAGCCCCCGGGGCGCGGGAGGATTGGATGAGCAGTTCTTC.

This chain connects TRBV18 to TRBJ2-4; a weak D match, TRBD1 (6 bases). The length of the CDR3 is 16 residues. Per the germline V gene, CDR1 is KGHSH and CDR2 is LQKENI. Trimming took 5 bases from V and 7 from J, leaving 21 bases between them. CDR3 region: CASSTMTDRRGNIQYF. CDR3 coding DNA: TGTGCCAGCTCAACAATGACCGACAGGCGCGGGAACATTCAGTACTTC.

The chain carries TRBV15 and TRBJ1-2; tentative D call: TRBD1 (5 bases). Trimming took 0 bases from V and 8 from J, leaving 10 bases between them. The CDR3 runs 13 residues. Looked up from germline, CDR1 is LNHNV and CDR2 is YYDKDF (reference sequence). CDR3 sequence (DNA): TGTGCCACCAGCAGAGATCGGGGGTGGGGCTACACCTTC. This sequence encodes CATSRDRGWGYTF.

This chain joins TRBV6-4 and TRBJ2-1, with 8 bases aligning to TRBD2. This CDR3 has 15 amino acids. Per germline, CDR1 MRHNA and CDR2 SNTAGT. Germline trimming cut 5 bases from V and 4 bases from J; bases unmatched to any gene: 7. The DNA of the CDR3 is TGTGCCAGCAGTCGAGGCCTAGCGGGTTACAATGAGCAGTTCTTC. Protein: CASSRGLAGYNEQFF.

This clone has just one count. The J gene is TRBJ1-5, the V gene TRBV15, with 9 bases identical to TRBD1. V shed 8 bases, J shed 6 bases, and the junction held 14 bases outside the gene matches. In germline, CDR1 is LNHNV, CDR2 YYDKDF (reference sequence). This CDR3 is 16 amino acids long. CDR3 protein: CATASLKTGGGQPQHF. The CDR3 bases are TGTGCCACCGCCTCTCTGAAAACAGGGGGCGGTCAGCCCCAGCATTTT. Drawing the rest from reference TRBV15 and TRBJ1-5, the complete variable domain is DAMVIQNPRYQVTQFGKPVTLSCSQTLNHNVMYWYQQKSSQAPKLLFHYYDKDFNNEADTPDNFQSRRPNTSFCFLDIRSPGLGDTAMYLCATASLKTGGGQPQHFGDGTRLSIL.

The chain joins TRBV25-1 to TRBJ2-1, with D tentatively TRBD1 or TRBD2 (6 bases each). Trimming shortened V by 1 base and J by 9 bases, and 7 bases separated the two germline ends. The CDR3 loop spans 12 amino acids. Germline CDR1 is MGHDK and CDR2 is SYGVNS. CDR3 nucleotide sequence: TGTGCCAGCAGTGAATGGGGGGCTGAGCAGTTCTTC. Protein sequence: CASSEWGAEQFF.

This clone appeared once. The genes are TRBV27 and TRBJ1-4; no clear D. Germline-derived CDR1 and CDR2 are MNHEY and SMNVEV (reference sequence). This CDR3 has 12 amino acids. Trimming left V 3 bases short and J 5 bases short, with 4 bases between. Here the CDR3 reads CASSLGNEKLFF. The DNA of the CDR3 is TGTGCCAGCAGTTTGGGCAATGAAAAACTGTTTTTT.

The CDR3 protein is CASSYQTADGYGYTF. The CDR3 DNA reads TGTGCCAGCAGTTACCAGACGGCTGATGGGTATGGCTACACCTTC. The chain employs TRBV6-6 and TRBJ1-2; D unclear. The CDR3 runs to 15 residues. The V and J ends lost 2 bases and 5 bases respectively, with 15 bases between them. Germline lookup yields CDR1 MNHNY and CDR2 SVGAGI (reference sequence).

This clone was seen only once. The chain is built from TRBV6-6 and TRBJ1-5, with D possibly matching TRBD1 (5 bases). The CDR3 runs to 14 residues. Germline CDR1 reads MNHNY; CDR2 reads SVGAGI (reference sequence). V was shortened by 6 bases and J by 6 bases, with 15 bases between the two germline ends. The CDR3 DNA follows: TGTGCCAGCAGACCCTATGGGGGAGGTCAGCCCCAGCATTTT. Translating gives CASRPYGGGQPQHF.

The chain couples TRBV7-8 to TRBJ1-4; unclear D gene. The V gene's germline CDR1 is SGHVS and CDR2 FQNEAQ. The CDR3 extends over 15 amino acids. V was pared by 0 bases and J by 8 bases, with 13 bases between. CDR3 sequence: CASSLAASRREKLFF. The CDR3 bases are TGTGCCAGCAGCTTAGCGGCCTCAAGGAGGGAAAAACTGTTTTTT.

The chain employs TRBV19 and TRBJ2-7; D possibly uses TRBD1 or TRBD2 (6 bases each). Trimming shortened V by 0 bases and J by 0 bases, and 15 bases separated the two germline ends. The CDR3 has 17 amino acids. Germline CDR1 reads LNHDA; CDR2 reads SQIVND (reference sequence). The CDR3 DNA is TGTGCCAGTAGTATAGAGAGGGGGGACCTACACTCCTACGAGCAGTACTTC. Its translation: CASSIERGDLHSYEQYF.